What follows are 24 T cell receptor beta chains derived from one specimen sequenced in a study of blood T cell repertoires in COVID-19. The assay was immunoSEQ multiplex PCR, and TCRdb's table has in-frame clones only and misses some. The data hold 200,000 to 250,000 clones, with 80% to 90% observed a single time. Sequenced: PBMCs or T cells enriched from blood (not recorded which). These receptors were collected from a woman aged 50 to 60 who had been exposed to COVID-19.

CDR3 protein: CASSLHGQGVAEAFF. As DNA, the CDR3 is TGTGCCAGCAGCCTACATGGACAGGGAGTCGCTGAAGCTTTCTTT. The J gene is TRBJ1-1, the V gene TRBV7-9; 8 bases align to TRBD1. Germline-derived CDR1 and CDR2 are SEHNR and FQNEAQ (reference sequence). CDR3 length: 15 amino acids. J gave up 6 bases and V 5 bases, and 11 bases lay outside the gene matches.

The chain employs TRBV18 and TRBJ1-1; no reliable D call. CDR3 length: 12 amino acids. V gave up 6 bases and J gave up 5 bases, with 10 bases separating them. The V gene's germline CDR1 is KGHSH and CDR2 LQKENI. The CDR3 DNA is TGTGCCAGCTCCCCTGTGAGTACTGAAGCTTTCTTT. It translates to CASSPVSTEAFF.

V and J are TRBV6-5 and TRBJ1-2; D may be TRBD1 (6 bases). CDR3 length: 11 amino acids. The ends were cut back, 9 bases at V and 8 bases at J, with 13 bases in the middle. Germline V CDR1 and CDR2: MNHEY, SVGAGI. CDR3 in DNA: TGTGCCAGTGGGACACGGCGGGGCTACACCTTC. Protein sequence: CASGTRRGYTF.

V is TRBV9 and J is TRBJ1-1, with no clear D. The ends were cut back, 0 bases at V and 4 bases at J, with 10 bases in the middle. The CDR3 is 14 amino acids. Looked up from germline, CDR1 is SGDLS and CDR2 is YYNGEE. CDR3 in DNA: TGTGCCAGCAGCGTAGGAGGGTTTTCCACTGAAGCTTTCTTT. It encodes CASSVGGFSTEAFF.

In this sample, this clone turned up once. V usage is TRBV3-1 (or the pseudogene TRBV3-2) and J usage is TRBJ1-6, with a weak D call TRBD1 (5 bases). V lost 4 bases and J lost 2, with 12 bases in between. CDR1 and CDR2 (germline): LGHDT, YNNKEL (reference sequence). CDR3 length: 16 residues. The CDR3 reads CASSRNQGTYNSPLHF. The CDR3 coding sequence is TGTGCCAGCAGCCGGAATCAGGGAACCTATAATTCACCCCTCCACTTT.

This clone was seen only once. The chain recombines TRBV7-9 with TRBJ2-1, with TRBD2 matching over 10 bases. CDR3 length equals 15 residues. The V and J ends lost 1 base and 8 bases, in that order; junction bases with no gene match: 5. Germline V CDR1 and CDR2: SEHNR, FQNEAQ (reference sequence). CDR3 in amino acids: CASSLVLAGVDEQFF. In nucleotides, the CDR3 is TGTGCCAGCAGCTTAGTTCTAGCGGGGGTCGATGAGCAGTTCTTC.

V usage is TRBV6-2 or TRBV6-3 and J usage is TRBJ1-6; D is possibly TRBD1 (6 bases). The V end lost 3 bases, the J end lost 9 bases, and 12 bases lay between the germline ends. CDR1 and CDR2 (germline): MNHEY, SVGEGT. CDR3 length: 14 residues. CDR3 bases: TGTGCCAGCAGTTATCAGGGGTTAAGTTCACCCCTCCACTTT. The encoded protein is CASSYQGLSSPLHF.

The chain combines TRBV18 with TRBJ1-6; D is unclear. Between the trimmed V and J ends, which lost 8 bases and 6 bases, there was a span of 11 bases. CDR3 length equals 13 residues. From germline, CDR1 is KGHSH and CDR2 LQKENI. CDR3 in amino acids: CASGTDSNSPLHF. The CDR3 DNA reads TGTGCCAGCGGTACAGATAGTAATTCACCCCTCCACTTT.

The chain carries TRBV11-2 and TRBJ2-3, with D perhaps TRBD1 (5 bases). The germline V gene encodes CDR1 SGHAT and CDR2 FQNNGV. V was clipped by 1 base and J by 6 bases, with 8 bases between them. This CDR3 has 13 residues. The CDR3 sequence is CASSLGAGDTQYF. CDR3 nucleotide sequence: TGTGCCAGCAGCTTAGGGGCAGGGGATACGCAGTATTTT.

This sequence joins TRBV11-2 and TRBJ1-1; D perhaps matches TRBD1 (6 bases). This CDR3 spans 14 amino acids. Per the germline V gene, CDR1 is SGHAT and CDR2 is FQNNGV. With 5 bases removed from V and 4 bases from J, the gap between germline ends came to 14 bases. This chain's CDR3 is CASSLRGGGTEAFF. The CDR3, as DNA: TGTGCCAGCAGCCTGAGGGGGGGAGGCACTGAAGCTTTCTTT.

The chain carries TRBV2 and TRBJ2-3; D call uncertain. The length of the CDR3 is 15 residues. Looked up from germline, CDR1 is SNHLY and CDR2 is FYNNEI. Deletions cut 4 bases from V and 2 bases from J, with 13 bases between. CDR3 amino acids: CASSAETSDTDTQYF. The CDR3 region has the DNA TGTGCCAGCAGTGCGGAGACCTCTGACACAGATACGCAGTATTTT.

This clone was counted once. The V call is TRBV11-2, the J call TRBJ1-1; D is perhaps TRBD1 (6 bases). This CDR3 is 14 amino acids long. V lost 5 bases and J lost 7, with 17 bases in between. The germline gives CDR1 SGHAT, CDR2 FQNNGV. For the CDR3, the DNA is TGTGCCAGCAGCCTTGGGACAAGGGGCGGTGAAGCTTTCTTT. Amino acid sequence: CASSLGTRGGEAFF.

V usage is TRBV2 and J usage is TRBJ2-7; TRBD1 agrees at 8 bases. J lost 6 bases, V lost 2 bases, and 9 bases had no gene match. This CDR3 has 15 amino acids. Per the germline V gene, CDR1 is SNHLY and CDR2 is FYNNEI. The CDR3 sequence is CASSETAGGRAEQYF. In DNA form, the CDR3 reads TGTGCCAGCAGTGAAACGGCAGGGGGCCGCGCCGAGCAGTACTTC. The variable domain in full, with the rest retrieved from reference TRBV2 and TRBJ2-7, is EPEVTQTPSHQVTQMGQEVILRCVPISNHLYFYWYRQILGQKVEFLVSFYNNEISEKSEIFDDQFSVERPDGSNFTLKIRSTKLEDSAMYFCASSETAGGRAEQYFGPGTRLTVT.

This chain joins TRBV7-9 and TRBJ2-1; D gene ambiguous. The V gene lost 0 bases and the J gene lost 10 bases, with 16 bases spanning the gap. The V gene's germline CDR1 is SEHNR and CDR2 FQNEAQ (reference sequence). The CDR3 runs to 15 residues. For the CDR3, the DNA is TGTGCCAGCAGCTTAGCCGGTAATCTCCCAGGCGAGCAGTTCTTC. The encoded protein is CASSLAGNLPGEQFF.

The chain has TRBV28 and TRBJ1-5; D is uncertain. Per the germline V gene, CDR1 is MDHEN and CDR2 is SYDVKM. V shed 6 bases and J shed 15 bases, with 18 bases lying between them. CDR3 length: 12 amino acids. CDR3 protein: CASSSGPLSAHF. The DNA of the CDR3 is TGTGCCAGCAGCTCTGGGCCACTCTCAGCGCATTTT.

The rearrangement links TRBV6-1 to TRBJ1-5; TRBD1 agrees at 8 bases. This CDR3 spans 16 amino acids. Trimming took 3 bases from V and 8 from J; bases not matched to a gene: 12. Per germline, CDR1 MNHNS and CDR2 SASEGT. Written as DNA, the CDR3 is TGTGCCAGCAGTGAGCAGGGGGCGCTTGAAATTGAGCCCCAGCATTTT. Its translation: CASSEQGALEIEPQHF.

The chain couples TRBV2 to TRBJ1-6; no firm D call. Between the trimmed V and J ends, which lost 5 bases and 7 bases, there was a span of 9 bases. CDR1 is SNHLY and CDR2 is FYNNEI in the germline V gene. The CDR3 runs 13 residues. CDR3 sequence reads: CASSTSFNSPLHF. For the CDR3, the DNA is TGTGCCAGCAGTACTAGTTTCAATTCACCCCTCCACTTT.

Only one count was recorded for this clone. The CDR3 region has the DNA TGTGCCAGCAGCCCCGGGAGCCAGGGTGGTGAGCAGTTCTTC. This sequence encodes CASSPGSQGGEQFF. The rearrangement joins TRBV11-2 to TRBJ2-1; D may be TRBD2 (6 bases). The V gene lost 5 bases and the J gene lost 9 bases, with 17 bases spanning the gap. CDR1 is SGHAT and CDR2 is FQNNGV in the germline V gene. This CDR3 comprises 14 residues.

With regard to this clone: Other DNA sequences from this sample encode an identical CDR3 as well. V and J are TRBV12-3 or TRBV12-4 and TRBJ2-6; D gene uncertain. Trimming removed 3 bases at V and 2 bases at J, with 2 bases between. This CDR3 has 13 amino acids. The CDR3 loop is CASSFTGANVLTF. In DNA form, the CDR3 reads TGTGCCAGCAGTTTTACTGGGGCCAACGTCCTGACTTTC.

The chain carries TRBV5-1 and TRBJ1-2; D ambiguous. Trimming stripped 5 bases from V and 8 bases from J, with 19 bases between. This CDR3 has 14 residues. Germline V CDR1 and CDR2: SGHRS, YFSETQ. CDR3 DNA sequence: TGCGCCAGCAGGGTTAGCGGCAGCTCAAACGGCTACACCTTC. It is translated as CASRVSGSSNGYTF.

This clone was observed a few times. The chain joins TRBV2 to TRBJ1-2, with D possibly TRBD1 on 6 matching bases. V lost 10 bases, J lost 7 bases, and 13 bases lay in between. Per the germline V gene, CDR1 is SNHLY and CDR2 is FYNNEI. This CDR3 is built from 11 residues. The CDR3 is CAITQGFGYTF. CDR3 nucleotides: TGTGCCATCACCCAGGGGTTTGGCTACACCTTC.

V gene TRBV7-9 combines with J gene TRBJ1-1; D ambiguous. Germline lookup yields CDR1 SEHNR and CDR2 FQNEAQ (reference sequence). With 5 bases removed from V and 13 bases from J, the gap between germline ends came to 11 bases. This CDR3 region has 10 residues. This CDR3 is CASSPNSGFF. The CDR3 nucleotides read TGTGCCAGCAGCCCGAACTCGGGTTTCTTT.

The chain recombines TRBV6-4 with TRBJ1-6, with 8 positions matching TRBD1. The CDR3 covers 14 residues. In germline, CDR1 is MRHNA, CDR2 SNTAGT. The ends lost 4 bases at V and 8 bases at J; junction bases unmatched: 4. Here the CDR3 reads CASSANRGDSPLHF. Here the CDR3 DNA reads TGTGCCAGCAGTGCGAACAGGGGGGATTCACCCCTCCACTTT.

The V and J genes are TRBV5-1 and TRBJ2-3; possibly TRBD1 for D (6 bases). The V gene lost 6 bases and the J gene lost 5 bases, with 16 bases spanning the gap. This CDR3 contains 14 residues. Germline assignment: CDR1 SGHRS and CDR2 YFSETQ. CDR3 amino acids: CASNRGQTGDTQYF. In DNA form, the CDR3 reads TGCGCCAGCAACAGAGGACAGACGGGAGATACGCAGTATTTT.